This T cell receptor (beta chain) was sequenced during a study of identical twins. Per germline, CDR1 MDHEN and CDR2 SYDVKM. CDR3 length: 15 residues. V shed 5 bases, J shed 5 bases, and the junction held 11 bases outside the gene matches. Overall study findings and caveats: Diverse VJ usage suggested most zero-insertion clonotypes were not invariant T cells. It was cross-sectional statistical analysis, not following the same donors, that the conclusions relied on.

Using its own MiXCR run on the 5' RACE reads, TCRdb lists one record per CDR3 protein. The table includes about 300,000 distinct CDR3 sequences, around an eighth detected once. Concerning this clonotype: Its antigen is undetermined.

This same sample was also part of a study on yellow fever vaccine responses in identical twins.

Material: CD8+ T cells sorted from blood. The clonotype was recovered from a woman under 30 in good health. This sequence joins TRBV28 and TRBJ2-5; 7 bases align to TRBD1. Here the CDR3 reads CASSLHWDSQETQYF. In DNA, the CDR3 is TGTGCCAGCAGTCTCCATTGGGACAGTCAGGAGACCCAGTACTTC.